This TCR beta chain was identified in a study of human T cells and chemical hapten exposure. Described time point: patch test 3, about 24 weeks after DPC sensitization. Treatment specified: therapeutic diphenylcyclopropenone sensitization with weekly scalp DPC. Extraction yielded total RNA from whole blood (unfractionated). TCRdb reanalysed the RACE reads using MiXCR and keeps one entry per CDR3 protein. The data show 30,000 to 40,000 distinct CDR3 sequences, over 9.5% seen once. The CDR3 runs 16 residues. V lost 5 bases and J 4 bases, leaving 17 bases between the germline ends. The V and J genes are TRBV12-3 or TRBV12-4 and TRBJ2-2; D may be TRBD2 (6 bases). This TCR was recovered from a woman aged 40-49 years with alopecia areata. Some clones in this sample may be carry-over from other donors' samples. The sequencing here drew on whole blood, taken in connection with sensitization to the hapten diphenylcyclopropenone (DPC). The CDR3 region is CASSLSGRRGTGELFF. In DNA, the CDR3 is TGTGCCAGCAGTCTCAGCGGACGGAGGGGCACCGGGGAGCTGTTTTTT.